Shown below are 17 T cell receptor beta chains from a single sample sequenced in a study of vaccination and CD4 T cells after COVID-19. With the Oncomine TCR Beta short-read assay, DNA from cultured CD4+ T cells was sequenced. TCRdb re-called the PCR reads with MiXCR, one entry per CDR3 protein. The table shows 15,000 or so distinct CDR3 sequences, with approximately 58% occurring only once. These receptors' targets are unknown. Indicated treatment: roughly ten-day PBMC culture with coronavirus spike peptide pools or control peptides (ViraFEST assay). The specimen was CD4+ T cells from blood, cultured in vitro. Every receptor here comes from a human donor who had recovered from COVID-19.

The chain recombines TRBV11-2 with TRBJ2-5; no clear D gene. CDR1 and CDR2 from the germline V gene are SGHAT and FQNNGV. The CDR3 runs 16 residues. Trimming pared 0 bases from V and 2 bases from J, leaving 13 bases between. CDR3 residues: CASSLELTSYQETQYF. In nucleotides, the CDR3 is TGTGCCAGCAGCTTAGAATTAACCAGCTATCAAGAGACCCAGTACTTC.

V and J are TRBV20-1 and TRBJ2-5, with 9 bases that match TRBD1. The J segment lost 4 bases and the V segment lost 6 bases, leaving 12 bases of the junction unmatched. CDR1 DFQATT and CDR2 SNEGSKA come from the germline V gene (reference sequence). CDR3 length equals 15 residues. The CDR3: CSAVPGTGYGETQYF. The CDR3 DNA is TGCAGTGCCGTGCCCGGGACAGGGTATGGAGAGACCCAGTACTTC.

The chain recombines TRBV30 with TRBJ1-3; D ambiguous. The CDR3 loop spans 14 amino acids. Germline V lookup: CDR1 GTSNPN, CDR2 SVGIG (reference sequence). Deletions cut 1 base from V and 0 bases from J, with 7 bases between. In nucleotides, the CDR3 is TGTGCCTGGAGTGCGTCATTCTCTGGAAACACCATATATTTT. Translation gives CAWSASFSGNTIYF.

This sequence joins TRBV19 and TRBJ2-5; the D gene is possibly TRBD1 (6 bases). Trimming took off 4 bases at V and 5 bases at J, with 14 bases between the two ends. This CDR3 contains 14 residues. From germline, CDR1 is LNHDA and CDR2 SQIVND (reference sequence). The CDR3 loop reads CASSKGQGQETQYF. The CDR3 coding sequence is TGTGCCAGTAGTAAAGGTCAGGGGCAGGAGACCCAGTACTTC.

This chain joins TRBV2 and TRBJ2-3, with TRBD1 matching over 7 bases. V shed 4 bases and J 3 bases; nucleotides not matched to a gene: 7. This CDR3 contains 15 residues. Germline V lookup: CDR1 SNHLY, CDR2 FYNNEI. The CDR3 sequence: CASSAARGLTDTQYF. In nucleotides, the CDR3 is TGTGCCAGCAGTGCGGCCAGGGGGTTAACAGATACGCAGTATTTT.

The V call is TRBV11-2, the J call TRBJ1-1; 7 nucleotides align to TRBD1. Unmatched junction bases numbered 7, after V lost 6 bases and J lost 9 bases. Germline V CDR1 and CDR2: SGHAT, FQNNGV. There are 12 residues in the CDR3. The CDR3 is CASRPRTGKAFF. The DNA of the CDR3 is TGTGCCAGCAGGCCTCGGACAGGAAAAGCTTTCTTT.

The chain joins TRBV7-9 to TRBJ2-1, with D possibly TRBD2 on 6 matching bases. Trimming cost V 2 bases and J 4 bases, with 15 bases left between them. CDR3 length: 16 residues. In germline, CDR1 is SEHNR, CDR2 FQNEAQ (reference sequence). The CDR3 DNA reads TGTGCCAGCAGCTTACGTCTAGCGAATCATTACAATGAGCAGTTCTTC. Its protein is CASSLRLANHYNEQFF. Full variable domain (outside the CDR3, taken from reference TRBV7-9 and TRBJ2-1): DTGVSQNPRHKITKRGQNVTFRCDPISEHNRLYWYRQTLGQGPEFLTYFQNEAQLEKSRLLSDRFSAERPKGSFSTLEIQRTEQGDSAMYLCASSLRLANHYNEQFFGPGTRLTVL.

CDR3 nucleotide sequence: TGTGCCAGCAGCTTAGGTGTAAGGACAGTAAACTATGGCTACACCTTC. It yields the protein CASSLGVRTVNYGYTF. The chain uses TRBV7-2 and TRBJ1-2; D may be TRBD1 (6 bases). V was cut by 1 base and J by 2 bases, with 14 bases left in between. The CDR3 consists of 16 residues. Germline-derived CDR1 and CDR2 are SGHTA and FQGNSA.

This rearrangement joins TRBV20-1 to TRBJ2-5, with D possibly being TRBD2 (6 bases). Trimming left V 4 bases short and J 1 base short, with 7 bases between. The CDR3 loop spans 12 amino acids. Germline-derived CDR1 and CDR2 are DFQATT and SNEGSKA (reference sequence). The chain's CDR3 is CSAMGGQETQYF. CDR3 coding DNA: TGCAGTGCTATGGGAGGCCAAGAGACCCAGTACTTC.

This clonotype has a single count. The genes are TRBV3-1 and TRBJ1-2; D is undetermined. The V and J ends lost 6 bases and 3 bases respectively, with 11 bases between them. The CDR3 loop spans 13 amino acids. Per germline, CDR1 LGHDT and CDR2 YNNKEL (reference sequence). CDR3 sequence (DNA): TGTGCCAGCAGACAAACATTGGACTATGGCTACACCTTC. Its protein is CASRQTLDYGYTF.

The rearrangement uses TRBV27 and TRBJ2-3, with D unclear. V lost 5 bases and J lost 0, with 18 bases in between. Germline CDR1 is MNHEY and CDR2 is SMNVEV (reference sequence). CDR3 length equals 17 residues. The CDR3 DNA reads TGTGCCAGCAGTCCACTTCAACCCTTTTCGAGCACAGATACGCAGTATTTT. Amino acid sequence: CASSPLQPFSSTDTQYF.

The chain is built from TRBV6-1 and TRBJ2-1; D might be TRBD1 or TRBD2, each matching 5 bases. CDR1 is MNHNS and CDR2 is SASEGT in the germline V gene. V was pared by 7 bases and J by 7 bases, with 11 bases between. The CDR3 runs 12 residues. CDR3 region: CASTGQLNEQFF. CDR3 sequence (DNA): TGTGCCAGCACGGGGCAGTTGAATGAGCAGTTCTTC.

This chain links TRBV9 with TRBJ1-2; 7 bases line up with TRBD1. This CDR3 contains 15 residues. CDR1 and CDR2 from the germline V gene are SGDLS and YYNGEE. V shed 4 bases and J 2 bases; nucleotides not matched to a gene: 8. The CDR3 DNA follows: TGTGCCAGCAGCCTCCTGACAGGGAGGAACTATGGCTACACCTTC. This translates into CASSLLTGRNYGYTF.

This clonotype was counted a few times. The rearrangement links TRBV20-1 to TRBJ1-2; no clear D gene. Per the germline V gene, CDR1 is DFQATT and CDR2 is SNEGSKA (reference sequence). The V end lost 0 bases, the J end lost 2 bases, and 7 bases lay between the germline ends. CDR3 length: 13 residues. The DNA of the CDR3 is TGCAGTGCTAGAGATACAGCAAACTATGGCTACACCTTC. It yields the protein CSARDTANYGYTF.

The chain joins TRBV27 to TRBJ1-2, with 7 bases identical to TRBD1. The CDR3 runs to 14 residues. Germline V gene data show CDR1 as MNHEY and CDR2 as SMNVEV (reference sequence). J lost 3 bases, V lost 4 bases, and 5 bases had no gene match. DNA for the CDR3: TGTGCCAGCAGTTGGACAGGCTTTCACTATGGCTACACCTTC. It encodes CASSWTGFHYGYTF.

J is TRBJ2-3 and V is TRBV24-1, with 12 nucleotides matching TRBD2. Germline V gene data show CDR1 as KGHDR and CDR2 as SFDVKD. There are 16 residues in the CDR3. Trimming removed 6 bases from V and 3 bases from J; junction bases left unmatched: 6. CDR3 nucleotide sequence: TGTGCCACCAGTCCTAGCGGGGGGGTTTCGACAGATACGCAGTATTTT. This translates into CATSPSGGVSTDTQYF.

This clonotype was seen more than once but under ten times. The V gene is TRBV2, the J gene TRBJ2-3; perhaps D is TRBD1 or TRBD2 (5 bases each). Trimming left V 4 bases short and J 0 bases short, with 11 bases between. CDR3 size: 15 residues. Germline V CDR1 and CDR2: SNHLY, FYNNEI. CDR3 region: CASSVRGPSTDTQYF. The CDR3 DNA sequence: TGTGCCAGCAGTGTTAGGGGACCTAGCACAGATACGCAGTATTTT. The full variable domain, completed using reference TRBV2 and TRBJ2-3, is EPEVTQTPSHQVTQMGQEVILRCVPISNHLYFYWYRQILGQKVEFLVSFYNNEISEKSEIFDDQFSVERPDGSNFTLKIRSTKLEDSAMYFCASSVRGPSTDTQYFGPGTRLTVL.